These 18 T cell receptor beta chains share one sample of origin, sequenced in a study of CD8+ T cells in alopecia areata. RNA was extracted and reverse transcribed into cDNA as the sequencing template. Profiling relied on immunoSEQ multiplex PCR, and the TCRdb table lists in-frame clones only, not all of them. In the table there are 15,000 to 20,000 clones, just under 60% of which are singletons. Regarding treatment: oral pan-JAK inhibitor, 5-10 mg twice daily. Patients with alopecia areata provided lesional scalp punch biopsies as well as peripheral blood. This specimen was skin, taken at week 4, from a patient treated with tofacitinib. The source is a human donor with alopecia areata.

This chain connects TRBV28 to TRBJ1-6; no reliable D call. From germline, CDR1 is MDHEN and CDR2 SYDVKM. V lost 7 bases, J lost 7 bases, and 17 bases lay in between. CDR3 length equals 15 residues. In DNA form, the CDR3 reads TGTGCCAGCATCGATTCTCGAGACGGGAATTCACCCCTCCACTTT. Amino acids: CASIDSRDGNSPLHF.

This chain uses TRBV7-2 with TRBJ1-1, with D possibly TRBD1 on 5 matching bases. Trimming removed 1 base from V and 2 bases from J, with 20 bases in between. In germline, CDR1 is SGHTA, CDR2 FQGNSA. The CDR3 length is 18 residues. Written as DNA, the CDR3 is TGTGCCAGCAGCTTAGAAAGGGGTTTTTGGGGGGAAAACACTGAAGCTTTCTTT. Protein sequence: CASSLERGFWGENTEAFF.

The rearrangement joins TRBV6-1 to TRBJ1-6, with D uncertain. The germline CDR1 and CDR2 sequences are MNHNS and SASEGT. The V end was cut by 5 bases, the J end by 8 bases, with 13 bases between. The CDR3 spans 14 residues. CDR3 in DNA: TGTGCCAGCAGTCAGAATATGGCGGATTCACCCCTCCACTTT. Translated: CASSQNMADSPLHF.

This rearrangement joins TRBV2 to TRBJ2-1; 7 positions agree with TRBD1. The CDR3 runs to 15 residues. V was pared by 4 bases and J by 3 bases, with 6 bases of the junction left unmatched. From germline, CDR1 is SNHLY and CDR2 FYNNEI. In DNA, the CDR3 is TGTGCCAGCAGTGGGACAGGTGGGGGCTACAATGAGCAGTTCTTC. Its protein product is CASSGTGGGYNEQFF.

The J gene is TRBJ1-5, the V gene TRBV5-1, with 12 bases that match TRBD1. V shed 4 bases and J 2 bases; nucleotides not matched to a gene: 4. Germline V gene data show CDR1 as SGHRS and CDR2 as YFSETQ. This CDR3 contains 16 residues. CDR3: CASSPGTGGGNQPQHF. CDR3 bases: TGCGCCAGCAGCCCCGGGACAGGGGGCGGCAATCAGCCCCAGCATTTT. Looking up the rest from reference TRBV5-1 and TRBJ1-5 gives the full variable domain: KAGVTQTPRYLIKTRGQQVTLSCSPISGHRSVSWYQQTPGQGLQFLFEYFSETQRNKGNFPGRFSGRQFSNSRSEMNVSTLELGDSALYLCASSPGTGGGNQPQHFGDGTRLSIL.

V usage is TRBV4-2 and J usage is TRBJ1-1; unclear D gene. CDR1 LGHNA and CDR2 YNFKEQ come from the germline V gene. The germline V and J ends were trimmed by 1 base and 8 bases, with 20 bases remaining between them. The CDR3 runs to 16 residues. Here the CDR3 DNA reads TGTGCCAGCAGCCAAGGCGAGCCCACCTGGCTGAAGGAAGCTTTCTTT. This codes for CASSQGEPTWLKEAFF.

As regards this clone: Given a far larger clone just one base away, this is likely a sequencing read error. The chain is built from TRBV15 and TRBJ1-2; 8 nucleotides line up with TRBD1. The length of the CDR3 is 13 residues. Germline V CDR1 and CDR2: LNHNV, YYDKDF (reference sequence). The CDR3 region is CATSPGGAGGYIF. Here the CDR3 DNA reads TGTGCCACCAGCCCAGGGGGCGCGGGTGGCTACATCTTC.

This clone was recorded a few times. The rearrangement uses TRBV25-1 and TRBJ1-2; D perhaps matches TRBD1 (6 bases). This CDR3 has 13 residues. The germline CDR1 and CDR2 sequences are MGHDK and SYGVNS. The V end was cut by 7 bases, the J end by 7 bases, with 16 bases between. CDR3 residues: CASIAQGTFGYTF. DNA of the CDR3: TGTGCCAGCATAGCCCAGGGGACCTTTGGCTACACCTTC.

This chain joins TRBV2 and TRBJ2-7; the D is unclear. The germline V gene has CDR1 SNHLY and CDR2 FYNNEI. V was trimmed by 5 bases and J by 7 bases, leaving 9 bases between them. The length of the CDR3 is 11 residues. The DNA of the CDR3 is TGTGCCAGCAGTAGCTTTGGAGAGCAGTACTTC. It specifies CASSSFGEQYF.

V is TRBV28 and J is TRBJ2-7; D may match TRBD1 or TRBD2 (5 bases each). Per germline, CDR1 MDHEN and CDR2 SYDVKM. V shed 7 bases and J shed 2 bases, with 15 bases lying between them. The CDR3 is 14 amino acids. Here the CDR3 reads CASNSLGAAYEQYF. CDR3 coding DNA: TGTGCCAGCAACTCTCTCGGGGCTGCCTACGAGCAGTACTTC.

This clone occurred once. This sequence joins TRBV12-5 and TRBJ1-1, with TRBD1 matching 7 bases. With V trimmed by 4 bases and J by 6 bases, 11 bases remained unmatched. CDR1 LGHNT and CDR2 FRNRAP come from the germline V gene. CDR3 length equals 15 residues. The CDR3 DNA sequence: TGTGCTAGTGGTTGGAGGACAGGACCTGGAGCTGAAGCTTTCTTT. Encoded protein: CASGWRTGPGAEAFF.

The chain employs TRBV7-2 and TRBJ2-5; D might be TRBD2 (6 bases). Germline CDR1 reads SGHTA; CDR2 reads FQGNSA. V was pared by 1 base and J by 1 base, with 13 bases between. The CDR3 has 16 amino acids. As DNA, the CDR3 is TGTGCCAGCAGCTTAGGGGGGAGGTACATCCAAGAGACCCAGTACTTC. Protein: CASSLGGRYIQETQYF. Variable domain in full (rest from reference TRBV7-2 and TRBJ2-5): GAGVSQSPSNKVTEKGKDVELRCDPISGHTALYWYRQSLGQGLEFLIYFQGNSAPDKSGLPSDRFSAERTGGSVSTLTIQRTQQEDSAVYLCASSLGGRYIQETQYFGPGTRLLVL.

The chain is built from TRBV6-6 and TRBJ2-3; D unclear. The V gene's germline CDR1 is MNHNY and CDR2 SVGAGI (reference sequence). The CDR3 runs 13 residues. Trimming stripped 7 bases from V and 2 bases from J, with 10 bases between. CDR3 region: CASTERPTDTQYF. The CDR3 region has the DNA TGTGCCAGCACCGAACGACCCACAGATACGCAGTATTTT.

This clone was counted a few times. V is TRBV2 and J is TRBJ2-3; maybe TRBD1 (6 bases). Germline loops: CDR1 SNHLY, CDR2 FYNNEI. Between the trimmed V and J ends, which lost 6 bases and 2 bases, there was a span of 24 bases. There are 18 residues in the CDR3. The CDR3 DNA reads TGTGCCAGCAGCCTCGCTGGGGGTTGGGGGCTAAACACAGATACGCAGTATTTT. This codes for CASSLAGGWGLNTDTQYF.

This chain connects TRBV30 to TRBJ2-5, with D possibly TRBD2 on 6 matching bases. Per germline, CDR1 GTSNPN and CDR2 SVGIG (reference sequence). This CDR3 comprises 13 residues. V gave up 1 base and J gave up 4 bases, with 10 bases separating them. CDR3 amino acids: CAWSGRGAETQYF. As DNA, the CDR3 is TGTGCCTGGAGTGGGAGGGGTGCAGAGACCCAGTACTTC.

In its sample, this clone ranks as medium-sized. The chain is built from TRBV2 and TRBJ1-2; TRBD1 matches at 8 bases. Germline CDR1 SNHLY, CDR2 FYNNEI. This CDR3 comprises 15 residues. With V trimmed by 6 bases and J by 4 bases, 10 bases remained unmatched. For the CDR3, the DNA is TGTGCCAGCAGACTAGGGGGACAGGTCGGCTATGGCTACACCTTC. This translates into CASRLGGQVGYGYTF.

This clone was seen a handful of times. The chain links TRBV7-9 to TRBJ2-5, with 8 bases aligning to TRBD2. The trim removed 4 bases at V and 2 bases at J, leaving 6 bases unmatched. The CDR3 runs 15 residues. In germline, CDR1 is SEHNR, CDR2 FQNEAQ (reference sequence). DNA for the CDR3: TGTGCCAGCAGCTCACCGGGACTAGTACAAGAGACCCAGTACTTC. Translated: CASSSPGLVQETQYF.

The chain combines TRBV28 with TRBJ2-1, with 15 bases matching TRBD2. Germline V gene lookup returns CDR1 MDHEN and CDR2 SYDVKM. The CDR3 covers 18 residues. Trimming cost V 4 bases and J 4 bases; bases outside gene matches: 8. CDR3 nucleotide sequence: TGTGCCAGCAGTTCCCCCTTGGGACTAGCGGGGGGATACAATGAGCAGTTCTTC. Amino acid sequence: CASSSPLGLAGGYNEQFF.